Listed here are 26 T cell receptor beta chains from one sample, sequenced in a study of T cells after yellow fever vaccination. Via MiXCR, TCRdb re-called the 5' RACE reads, giving one row per CDR3 protein. The sample yields 150,000 to 200,000 distinct CDR3 sequences, around 9% seen once. Material: CD8+ T cells sorted from PBMCs, obtained 45 days after the yellow fever booster vaccination. Every receptor here comes from a man between 18 and 35 years old who received the YFV17D yellow fever vaccine.

This clonotype showed up just a few times. V gene TRBV4-3 combines with J gene TRBJ1-5, with TRBD1 as a possible D gene (5 bases). This CDR3 region has 15 residues. CDR1 and CDR2 from the germline V gene are LGHNA and YSLEER. V shed 3 bases and J shed 2 bases, with 11 bases lying between them. The CDR3 reads CASSHTAGGNQPQHF. CDR3 nucleotides: TGCGCCAGCAGCCACACGGCGGGGGGCAATCAGCCCCAGCATTTT.

The chain links TRBV5-1 to TRBJ2-7; D possibly corresponds to TRBD2 (5 bases). The CDR3 contains 14 residues. Germline V gene sequence: CDR1 SGHRS, CDR2 YFSETQ. Trimming shortened V by 1 base and J by 7 bases, and 15 bases separated the two germline ends. CDR3 protein: CASSLRVDRGEQYF. As DNA, the CDR3 is TGCGCCAGCAGCTTGCGAGTGGACCGGGGTGAGCAGTACTTC.

This rearrangement joins TRBV20-1 to TRBJ2-7; TRBD2 agrees at 10 bases. J gave up 5 bases and V 6 bases, and 7 bases lay outside the gene matches. The CDR3 has 13 residues. Germline values: CDR1 DFQATT, CDR2 SNEGSKA (reference sequence). The CDR3 DNA reads as TGCAGTGCCAACCAAGCGGGGGGGGACGAGCAGTACTTC. As protein: CSANQAGGDEQYF.

The chain has TRBV27 and TRBJ1-2; 9 bases line up with TRBD1. J lost 4 bases, V lost 0 bases, and 3 bases had no gene match. The CDR3 extends over 15 amino acids. Germline V CDR1 and CDR2: MNHEY, SMNVEV (reference sequence). CDR3 sequence: CASSLSGTGFYGYTF. DNA of the CDR3: TGTGCCAGCAGTTTATCTGGGACAGGGTTCTATGGCTACACCTTC.

This rearrangement joins TRBV27 to TRBJ1-2; D unclear. This CDR3 has 16 residues. Germline CDR1 MNHEY, CDR2 SMNVEV (reference sequence). V was shortened by 6 bases and J by 4 bases, with 21 bases between the two germline ends. In DNA, the CDR3 is TGTGCCAGCAGCCCAGTCAGCACCTCAACTGTCTATGGCTACACCTTC. Translated: CASSPVSTSTVYGYTF.

The chain recombines TRBV15 with TRBJ1-5, with TRBD1 as a possible D gene (5 bases). With 2 bases removed from V and 2 bases from J, the gap between germline ends came to 7 bases. In germline, CDR1 is LNHNV, CDR2 YYDKDF (reference sequence). CDR3 length: 14 amino acids. The CDR3 sequence is CATSRRGRNQPQHF. CDR3 coding DNA: TGTGCCACCAGCAGACGGGGCCGCAATCAGCCCCAGCATTTT.

In its sample, this clonotype was seen a few times. CDR3 DNA: TGTGCCAGCAGCTTAGAAGGGGGCCCCTATCAGCCCCAGCATTTT. It yields the protein CASSLEGGPYQPQHF. The chain carries TRBV7-9 and TRBJ1-5, with TRBD1 identical over 7 bases. CDR1 and CDR2 (germline): SEHNR, FQNEAQ (reference sequence). The CDR3 has 15 residues. J gave up 5 bases and V 1 base, and 5 bases lay outside the gene matches.

This chain joins TRBV11-2 and TRBJ2-3, with unresolved D. Trimming left V 5 bases short and J 2 bases short, with 14 bases between. Germline loops: CDR1 SGHAT, CDR2 FQNNGV. The CDR3 runs to 15 residues. The CDR3 loop is CASSPDTPLTDTQYF. DNA for the CDR3: TGTGCCAGCAGCCCTGATACGCCCCTCACAGATACGCAGTATTTT.

The rearrangement links TRBV6-2 or TRBV6-3 to TRBJ2-1, with D possibly being TRBD2 (5 bases). V shed 5 bases and J shed 7 bases, with 15 bases lying between them. The CDR3 extends over 14 amino acids. Germline assignment: CDR1 MNHEY and CDR2 SVGEGT. Here the CDR3 DNA reads TGTGCCAGCAGTCCCTTGATGCTAGCTAATGAGCAGTTCTTC. Translation gives CASSPLMLANEQFF.

The chain has TRBV20-1 and TRBJ2-5, with a possible D match to TRBD2 (6 bases). V was trimmed by 3 bases and J by 5 bases, leaving 19 bases between them. CDR3 length: 15 residues. CDR1 and CDR2 from the germline V gene are DFQATT and SNEGSKA (reference sequence). This CDR3 is CSASVGGSSVETQYF. CDR3 in DNA: TGCAGTGCTAGTGTTGGAGGGTCGTCGGTGGAGACCCAGTACTTC.

This clonotype came up a few times. The rearrangement links TRBV7-6 to TRBJ2-1; 9 nucleotides line up with TRBD2. Germline trimming cut 5 bases from V and 0 bases from J; bases unmatched to any gene: 8. Germline CDR1 reads SGHVS; CDR2 reads FNYEAQ. This CDR3 region has 17 residues. For the CDR3, the DNA is TGTGCCAGCAGCCAATTGGCTAGCGGGAACTCCTACAATGAGCAGTTCTTC. Its protein product is CASSQLASGNSYNEQFF.

This clonotype was seen at least ten times. The gene calls are TRBV7-6 and TRBJ2-2, with 9 bases fitting TRBD1. CDR3 length: 15 amino acids. The J segment lost 3 bases and the V segment lost 5 bases, leaving 4 bases of the junction unmatched. Germline assignment: CDR1 SGHVS and CDR2 FNYEAQ. The CDR3 sequence: CASSPQGADTGELFF. The CDR3 DNA reads as TGTGCCAGCAGCCCACAGGGGGCCGACACCGGGGAGCTGTTTTTT.

This clonotype was counted between two and nine times. The genes are TRBV4-3 and TRBJ2-3; D gene unclear. V lost 0 bases and J 4 bases, leaving 8 bases between the germline ends. Per germline, CDR1 LGHNA and CDR2 YSLEER. The CDR3 is 14 amino acids. The CDR3 sequence: CASSQDGVPDTQYF. The CDR3 bases are TGCGCCAGCAGCCAAGATGGCGTACCAGATACGCAGTATTTT.

The chain employs TRBV9 and TRBJ2-5; D possibly corresponds to TRBD1 (5 bases). The germline V and J ends were trimmed by 0 bases and 7 bases, with 10 bases remaining between them. The germline gives CDR1 SGDLS, CDR2 YYNGEE. This CDR3 contains 13 residues. CDR3 sequence: CASSVEGLGTQYF. CDR3 bases: TGTGCCAGCAGCGTAGAGGGGTTAGGGACCCAGTACTTC.

The rearrangement joins TRBV9 to TRBJ1-2; 10 nucleotides line up with TRBD1. CDR1 and CDR2 (germline): SGDLS, YYNGEE. The CDR3 sequence is 16 residues long. Germline trimming cut 0 bases from V and 3 bases from J; bases unmatched to any gene: 5. As DNA, the CDR3 is TGTGCCAGCAGCGTAGCCGGGACAGGGGCCTACTATGGCTACACCTTC. Translation gives CASSVAGTGAYYGYTF.

This clonotype was counted only a few times. The genes are TRBV7-8 and TRBJ2-7, with TRBD1 as a possible D gene (6 bases). CDR1 and CDR2 (germline): SGHVS, FQNEAQ. Deletions cut 6 bases from V and 3 bases from J, with 12 bases between. The CDR3 spans 13 residues. CDR3 sequence (DNA): TGTGCCAGCAGACCCAGGGGAGTCTACGAGCAGTACTTC. As protein: CASRPRGVYEQYF.

CDR3 region: CASSQGTSGDTQYF. The CDR3 nucleotides are TGCGCCAGCAGCCAAGGGACCAGCGGAGATACGCAGTATTTT. The chain combines TRBV4-3 with TRBJ2-3; possible D gene TRBD2, 5 bases. The length of the CDR3 is 14 residues. The germline gives CDR1 LGHNA, CDR2 YSLEER. V was pared by 1 base and J by 5 bases, with 10 bases between.

This clonotype was recorded a few times. This CDR3 is CASSFGSRGTEAFF. The CDR3 DNA reads as TGTGCCAGCAGCTTCGGGTCACGTGGGACTGAAGCTTTCTTT. The chain combines TRBV7-6 with TRBJ1-1; no reliable D call. With 3 bases removed from V and 5 bases from J, the gap between germline ends came to 13 bases. The length of the CDR3 is 14 residues. Germline-derived CDR1 and CDR2 are SGHVS and FNYEAQ.

The chain uses TRBV5-4 and TRBJ2-1; 15 positions agree with TRBD2. The CDR3 has 17 amino acids. Germline values: CDR1 SGHNT, CDR2 YYREEE (reference sequence). J gave up 3 bases and V 4 bases, and 5 bases lay outside the gene matches. CDR3 residues: CASSLPGLAGGYNEQFF. For the CDR3, the DNA is TGTGCCAGCAGCCTGCCGGGACTAGCGGGGGGCTACAATGAGCAGTTCTTC.

This clonotype was observed at least ten times. The CDR3 here is CAISDGGVYNEQFF. CDR3 coding DNA: TGTGCCATCAGTGACGGAGGAGTCTACAATGAGCAGTTCTTC. This chain joins TRBV10-3 and TRBJ2-1; a possible D gene is TRBD2 (5 bases). This CDR3 spans 14 amino acids. Germline CDR1 reads ENHRY; CDR2 reads SYGVKD. V was cut by 3 bases and J by 3 bases, with 9 bases left in between.

The genes are TRBV21-1 and TRBJ2-4. TRBV21-1 constitutes a pseudogene. This CDR3 spans 15 amino acids. This chain's CDR3 is CASSLSAAAKNIQYF. In nucleotides, the CDR3 is TGTGCCAGCTCCTTGAGCGCTGCGGCCAAAAACATTCAGTACTTC.

The CDR3 DNA follows: TGTGCCAGCAGCCAGGGGACTCCCCGCCGAGGCACCGGGGAGCTGTTTTTT. Protein sequence: CASSQGTPRRGTGELFF. J is TRBJ2-2 and V is TRBV4-2; weak D call: TRBD2 (6 bases). Deletions cut 3 bases from V and 4 bases from J, with 18 bases between. Germline assignment: CDR1 LGHNA and CDR2 YNFKEQ. The CDR3 sequence is 17 residues long.

V and J are TRBV7-9 and TRBJ2-7; unclear D gene. Trimming shortened V by 7 bases and J by 6 bases, and 13 bases separated the two germline ends. The CDR3 has 12 residues. The germline CDR1 and CDR2 sequences are SEHNR and FQNEAQ (reference sequence). The CDR3 DNA reads TGTGCCAGCAACCTACTTGGGCGCGAGCAGTACTTC. This encodes CASNLLGREQYF.

The V gene is TRBV6-2 or TRBV6-3, the J gene TRBJ1-4; 7 bases line up with TRBD1. Germline V gene sequence: CDR1 MNHEY, CDR2 SVGEGT. The J segment lost 8 bases and the V segment lost 1 base, leaving 4 bases of the junction unmatched. This CDR3 has 14 amino acids. The CDR3 region is CASSYFGTEEKLFF. The CDR3 nucleotides are TGTGCCAGCAGTTACTTCGGGACAGAAGAAAAACTGTTTTTT.

The chain uses TRBV19 and TRBJ1-1; D possibly corresponds to TRBD1 (5 bases). Germline V gene sequence: CDR1 LNHDA, CDR2 SQIVND (reference sequence). The CDR3 is 15 residues long. V lost 7 bases to trimming and J lost 1 base, with 16 bases between them. In nucleotides, the CDR3 is TGTGCCAGTAACGGCCCAGGGACGGCGAACACTGAAGCTTTCTTT. As protein: CASNGPGTANTEAFF.

The chain links TRBV7-8 to TRBJ1-5; TRBD1 aligns across 11 bases. Unmatched junction bases numbered 9, after V lost 5 bases and J lost 3 bases. The CDR3 has 17 residues. Germline CDR1 and CDR2: SGHVS and FQNEAQ. CDR3 in DNA: TGTGCCAGCAGCCCGTGGGGACAGGGGGGGAACAATCAGCCCCAGCATTTT. It codes for CASSPWGQGGNNQPQHF.